Shown below are 16 T cell receptor beta chains from a single sample sequenced in a study of shared clonotypes between healthy human individuals. The assay was immunoSEQ multiplex PCR, and TCRdb's table has in-frame clones only and misses some. The sample includes around 2.1 million clones, nearly 97% seen only once; the top ten take around 0.13%. Material: naive CD4+ T cells sorted from blood. Subset in this sample: CD45RA+ positively selected. These receptors originate from a man younger than 35 in good health.

This clone was picked up a small number of times. The V call is TRBV19, the J call TRBJ1-1, with D tentatively TRBD1 (5 bases). Germline V lookup: CDR1 LNHDA, CDR2 SQIVND (reference sequence). Between the trimmed V and J ends, which lost 11 bases and 9 bases, there was a span of 13 bases. The CDR3 spans 10 residues. In DNA, the CDR3 is TGTGCCCCTACGGGGGTACAAGCTTTCTTT. This translates into CAPTGVQAFF.

The V gene is TRBV29-1, the J gene TRBJ1-1; D is undetermined. V was cut by 3 bases and J by 4 bases, with 12 bases left in between. The CDR3 loop spans 13 amino acids. The germline CDR1 and CDR2 sequences are SQVTM and ANQGSEA. Here the CDR3 reads CSVESLRGTEAFF. DNA for the CDR3: TGCAGCGTTGAGTCACTCCGAGGCACTGAAGCTTTCTTT.

The rearrangement joins TRBV15 to TRBJ2-7; tentatively, D is TRBD2 (5 bases). The CDR3 is 15 amino acids. Germline assignment: CDR1 LNHNV and CDR2 YYDKDF (reference sequence). The V gene lost 5 bases and the J gene lost 6 bases, with 20 bases spanning the gap. The CDR3 DNA sequence: TGTGCCACCAGCCCCCCCCTGGGGAGAGGTTCCGAGCAGTACTTC. Amino acid sequence: CATSPPLGRGSEQYF. Full variable domain (rest looked up from reference TRBV15 and TRBJ2-7): DAMVIQNPRYQVTQFGKPVTLSCSQTLNHNVMYWYQQKSSQAPKLLFHYYDKDFNNEADTPDNFQSRRPNTSFCFLDIRSPGLGDTAMYLCATSPPLGRGSEQYFGPGTRLTVT.

For this clone: The same CDR3 can be traced to other DNA sequences in this sample. The rearrangement joins TRBV7-2 to TRBJ2-1, with a weak D call TRBD1 (6 bases). In germline, CDR1 is SGHTA, CDR2 FQGNSA. Deletions cut 5 bases from V and 8 bases from J, with 10 bases between. The CDR3 runs to 12 residues. Here the CDR3 reads CASSLDRYEQFF. CDR3 bases: TGTGCCAGCAGCCTGGACAGATATGAGCAGTTCTTC.

The gene calls are TRBV5-4 and TRBJ1-2; 11 nucleotides agree with TRBD1. Germline V lookup: CDR1 SGHNT, CDR2 YYREEE (reference sequence). The CDR3 has 17 residues. V was clipped by 4 bases and J by 1 base; unmatched bases: 9. Here the CDR3 reads CASSEDRGPGGNYGYTF. CDR3 coding DNA: TGTGCCAGCAGCGAGGACAGGGGGCCGGGGGGTAACTATGGCTACACCTTC.

The V gene is TRBV7-9, the J gene TRBJ1-1; TRBD1 aligns across 8 bases. The J segment lost 1 base and the V segment lost 5 bases, leaving 9 bases of the junction unmatched. In germline, CDR1 is SEHNR, CDR2 FQNEAQ (reference sequence). CDR3 length: 16 amino acids. CDR3 DNA sequence: TGTGCCAGCAGCCCGAGAAGACAGGGGAAGAACACTGAAGCTTTCTTT. The encoded protein is CASSPRRQGKNTEAFF.

The chain employs TRBV28 and TRBJ2-1, with 11 nucleotides matching TRBD2. The CDR3 has 14 amino acids. J gave up 6 bases and V 2 bases, and 0 bases lay outside the gene matches. The germline gives CDR1 MDHEN, CDR2 SYDVKM. CDR3 bases: TGTGCCAGCAGTTTAGGACTAGCGGGCAATGAGCAGTTCTTC. Protein sequence: CASSLGLAGNEQFF.

The V gene is TRBV2, the J gene TRBJ2-1, with D perhaps TRBD1 or TRBD2 (5 bases each). The CDR3 contains 13 residues. V lost 6 bases and J 6 bases, leaving 12 bases between the germline ends. Germline-derived CDR1 and CDR2 are SNHLY and FYNNEI. The CDR3 DNA reads as TGTGCCAGCAGGCCGAGGGGAGTCAATGAGCAGTTCTTC. Its protein product is CASRPRGVNEQFF.

The chain uses TRBV27 and TRBJ1-6; the match to TRBD1 covers 8 bases. This CDR3 has 14 amino acids. After removal of 4 bases from V and 14 bases from J, the junction contained 10 bases not matched to a gene. Germline V gene sequence: CDR1 MNHEY, CDR2 SMNVEV (reference sequence). The CDR3 bases are TGTGCCAGCAGTTCCGGACAGGGTAGGTGGGCCCTCCACTTT. Protein sequence: CASSSGQGRWALHF.

The chain uses TRBV30 and TRBJ2-3; 7 bases match TRBD1. Germline loops: CDR1 GTSNPN, CDR2 SVGIG (reference sequence). This CDR3 comprises 14 residues. V lost 5 bases and J lost 2; bases outside the gene matches: 7. Here the CDR3 reads CAWLTGRLTDTQYF. The CDR3 DNA reads as TGTGCCTGGTTGACAGGGCGCCTCACAGATACGCAGTATTTT.

This clone was observed a handful of times. The gene calls are TRBV18 and TRBJ2-7, with D perhaps matching TRBD1 (6 bases). Deletions cut 3 bases from V and 4 bases from J, with 13 bases between. The CDR3 extends over 14 amino acids. The germline CDR1 and CDR2 sequences are KGHSH and LQKENI. As DNA, the CDR3 is TGTGCCAGCTCACCTGGGACAACAAGATACGAGCAGTACTTC. Its protein is CASSPGTTRYEQYF.

This clone has only one observation. Since a much larger clone is just one base distant, this may be a read error. This rearrangement joins TRBV7-6 to TRBJ2-3, with no clear D. The CDR3 contains 11 residues. With 0 bases removed from V and 5 bases from J, the gap between germline ends came to 0 bases. Per germline, CDR1 SGHVS and CDR2 FNYEAQ. The CDR3 sequence: CASSLADTQYF. The CDR3 DNA sequence: TGTGCCAGCAGCTTAGCAGATACGCAGTATTTT.

This rearrangement joins TRBV5-6 to TRBJ2-7, with unresolved D. In germline, CDR1 is SGHDT, CDR2 YYEEEE. The CDR3 runs 14 residues. V lost 3 bases and J 1 base, leaving 11 bases between the germline ends. The CDR3 sequence: CASSSHQPSYEQYF. The CDR3 region has the DNA TGTGCCAGCAGCTCGCACCAACCTTCCTACGAGCAGTACTTC.

The chain joins TRBV6-6 to TRBJ2-5; 7 bases are shared with TRBD1. After removal of 6 bases from V and 5 bases from J, the junction contained 6 bases not matched to a gene. This CDR3 region has 13 residues. CDR1 MNHNY and CDR2 SVGAGI come from the germline V gene (reference sequence). The DNA for the CDR3 is TGTGCCAGCAGACAGGGGACAGTCGAGACCCAGTACTTC. The encoded protein is CASRQGTVETQYF.

The rearrangement uses TRBV18 and TRBJ1-1, with a tentative D call TRBD1 (5 bases). Between the trimmed V and J ends, which lost 4 bases and 11 bases, there was a span of 17 bases. The CDR3 runs 13 residues. In germline, CDR1 is KGHSH, CDR2 LQKENI. CDR3 sequence reads: CASSLSQGGLAFF. In nucleotides, the CDR3 is TGTGCCAGCTCACTGTCGCAGGGAGGGTTGGCTTTCTTT.

A word on this clone: The sample holds other DNA sequences that translate to the same CDR3. The V gene is TRBV30, the J gene TRBJ2-1, with TRBD2 matching over 12 bases. This CDR3 spans 15 amino acids. The germline V gene encodes CDR1 GTSNPN and CDR2 SVGIG (reference sequence). With V trimmed by 0 bases and J by 7 bases, 4 bases remained unmatched. CDR3 region: CAWSVGLAGGNEQFF. CDR3 bases: TGTGCCTGGAGTGTCGGGCTAGCGGGAGGGAATGAGCAGTTCTTC. Variable domain in full (rest from reference TRBV30 and TRBJ2-1): SQTIHQWPATLVQPVGSPLSLECTVEGTSNPNLYWYRQAAGRGLQLLFYSVGIGQISSEVPQNLSASRPQDRQFILSSKKLLLSDSGFYLCAWSVGLAGGNEQFFGPGTRLTVL.